These 5 T cell receptor beta chains were all obtained from the same sample, sequenced in a study of blood T cells in healthy people across ages (dated by TCRdb to the mid-2010s). Library construction relied on 5' RACE. TCRdb records Illumina HiSeq 2500 as the sequencer. A second roughly 7 to 11 cycle PCR used a sample-barcoded 5' primer and a J-beta primer mix. TCRdb took the public reads, trimmed them with fastp at Q25, ran MiXCR for clone calling and kept in-frame beta chains. Rows matching on CDR3 protein sequence are summarized as one entry with the most common DNA and genes. Within this sample are around 1,500,000 distinct CDR3 sequences, with about 40% of them counted one time only. 7.9% of the sample belongs to the ten largest clones. The specimen sequenced was blood. The origin of the receptors is a woman between 18 and 29 years old in good health.

The chain couples TRBV7-9 to TRBJ2-3; a possible D gene is TRBD2 (6 bases). Germline-derived CDR1 and CDR2 are SEHNR and FQNEAQ (reference sequence). This CDR3 spans 14 amino acids. Trimming shortened V by 2 bases and J by 6 bases, and 12 bases separated the two germline ends. CDR3 region: CASSLSVGLDTQYF. The CDR3 DNA sequence: TGTGCCAGCAGCTTATCGGTGGGACTGGATACGCAGTATTTT.

In the case of this clonotype: A read error is possible here, since a much larger clone lies one base away. V is TRBV4-1 and J is TRBJ2-1; D unresolved. Germline loops: CDR1 MGHRA, CDR2 YSYEKL. Trimming cost V 1 base and J 13 bases, with 17 bases left between them. The CDR3 is 14 amino acids. The CDR3 protein is CASSQADQPETQFF. In nucleotides, the CDR3 is TGCGCCAGCAGCCAAGCGGACCAACCAGAGACCCAGTTCTTC.

V usage is TRBV5-5 and J usage is TRBJ2-7; weak D call: TRBD2 (6 bases). The V end lost 1 base, the J end lost 5 bases, and 25 bases lay between the germline ends. The CDR3 has 18 amino acids. CDR1 and CDR2 from the germline V gene are SGHKS and YYEKEE (reference sequence). This CDR3 reads CASSLKFAGYEGLNEQYF. Written as DNA, the CDR3 is TGTGCCAGCAGCTTGAAGTTCGCGGGGTACGAGGGATTAAACGAGCAGTACTTC.

This clonotype was recorded a few times. The rearrangement joins TRBV20-1 to TRBJ2-1; D is uncertain. The CDR3 contains 12 residues. Germline loops: CDR1 DFQATT, CDR2 SNEGSKA (reference sequence). Trimming shortened V by 2 bases and J by 1 base, and 3 bases separated the two germline ends. DNA of the CDR3: TGCAGTGCTAGACAGTCCTACAATGAGCAGTTCTTC. Translating gives CSARQSYNEQFF.

This rearrangement joins TRBV15 to TRBJ2-5, with no clear D. Germline CDR1 and CDR2: LNHNV and YYDKDF (reference sequence). Trimming removed 0 bases at V and 2 bases at J, with 10 bases between. The CDR3 sequence is 15 residues long. CDR3 amino acids: CATSRDLQQQETQYF. CDR3 bases: TGTGCCACCAGCAGAGATCTTCAGCAGCAAGAGACCCAGTACTTC.